This TCR beta chain was found in a study of shared T cell receptors in the human thymus. The CDR3 contains 18 residues. Trimming cost V 0 bases and J 1 base; bases outside gene matches: 7. Looked up from germline, CDR1 is SGHRS and CDR2 is YFSETQ. TCRdb keeps only in-frame clones here, not all; method: immunoSEQ multiplex PCR. The data contain about 730,000 clones, 75% to 90% of them singletons. The same data also went into a second study, on human thymus T cells. That investigation notes: The thymus was resected at corrective cardiac surgery. Gene usage for V and J segments appeared biased in thymic and blood repertoires. Related research reported highly overlapping thymic repertoires among unrelated individuals.

This sequence originates from a girl less than two years old with a congenital heart defect. Sequenced material: thymocytes. The V call is TRBV5-1, the J call TRBJ1-4, with TRBD1 matching over 9 bases. This CDR3 reads CASSLGTGGEITNEKLFF. The CDR3 DNA is TGCGCCAGCAGCTTGGGCACAGGGGGCGAGATAACTAATGAAAAACTGTTTTTT.